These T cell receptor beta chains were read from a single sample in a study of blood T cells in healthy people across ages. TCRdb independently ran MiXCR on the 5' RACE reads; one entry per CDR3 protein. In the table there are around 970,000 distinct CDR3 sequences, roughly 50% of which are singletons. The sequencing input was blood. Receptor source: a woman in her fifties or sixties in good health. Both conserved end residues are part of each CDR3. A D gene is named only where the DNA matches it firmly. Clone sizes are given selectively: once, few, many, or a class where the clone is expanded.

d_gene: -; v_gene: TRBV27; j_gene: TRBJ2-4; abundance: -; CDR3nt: TGTGCCAGCAGCTTCGGCGGGGCCGAGAGAGAGCAGTACTTC; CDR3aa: CASSFGGAEREQYF
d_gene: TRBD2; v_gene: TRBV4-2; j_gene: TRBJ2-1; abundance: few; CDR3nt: TGTGCCAGCAGCCAAGTCAGTCAGCGGGAGGACAATGAGCAGTTCTTC; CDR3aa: CASSQVSQREDNEQFF
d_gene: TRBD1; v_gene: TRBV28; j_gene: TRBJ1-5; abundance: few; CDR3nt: TGTGCCAGCAGTGAAGGGACAGGCCAGGGAAATCAGCCCCAGCATTTT; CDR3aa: CASSEGTGQGNQPQHF
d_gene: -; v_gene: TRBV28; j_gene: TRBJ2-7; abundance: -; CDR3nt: TGTGCCAGCAGTTTTGAATTATCGATGGCAGCCCCTAGCTCCTACGAGCAGTACTTC; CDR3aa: CASSFELSMAAPSSYEQYF
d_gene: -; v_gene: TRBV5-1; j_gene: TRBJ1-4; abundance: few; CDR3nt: TGCGCCAGCAGCTTGAATTCAGGGCCGGGAGAAAAACTGTTTTTT; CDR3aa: CASSLNSGPGEKLFF
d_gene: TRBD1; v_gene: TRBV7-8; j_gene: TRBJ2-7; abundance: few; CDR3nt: TGTGCCAGCAGCTTAGTTAGACAGGGGACTCTTGGGCTCTACGAGCAGTACTTC; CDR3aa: CASSLVRQGTLGLYEQYF
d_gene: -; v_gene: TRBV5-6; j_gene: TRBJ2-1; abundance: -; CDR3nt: TGTGCCAGCAGCTTGGAAAGGAGGCAGAGTGGTGGTGAGCAGTTCTTC; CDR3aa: CASSLERRQSGGEQFF
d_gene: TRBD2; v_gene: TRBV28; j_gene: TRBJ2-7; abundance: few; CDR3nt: TGTGCCAGCAGTCCTCCTAGCGGGAGCGTTTTTTACGAGCAGTACTTC; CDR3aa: CASSPPSGSVFYEQYF
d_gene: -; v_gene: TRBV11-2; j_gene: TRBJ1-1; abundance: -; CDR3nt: TGTGCCAGCAGCTTATCCCCGGACAGCTATAACACTGAAGCTTTCTTT; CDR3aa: CASSLSPDSYNTEAFF
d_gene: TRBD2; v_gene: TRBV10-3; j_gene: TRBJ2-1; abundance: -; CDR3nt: TGTGCCATCAGTGAGTCAGGGACTAGCGGGCGAAATGAGCAGTTCTTC; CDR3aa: CAISESGTSGRNEQFF
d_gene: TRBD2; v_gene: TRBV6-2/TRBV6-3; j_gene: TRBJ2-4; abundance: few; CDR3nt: TGTGCCAGCAGCCGCGGGACTAGGGGGTCCAAAAACATTCAGTACTTC; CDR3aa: CASSRGTRGSKNIQYF
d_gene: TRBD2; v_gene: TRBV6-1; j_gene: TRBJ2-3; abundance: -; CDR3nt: TGTGCCAGCAGTGAAGCGGGACTAGCTTCAATAGATACGCAGTATTTT; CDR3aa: CASSEAGLASIDTQYF
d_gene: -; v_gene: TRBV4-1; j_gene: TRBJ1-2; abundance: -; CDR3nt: TGCGCCAGCAGCCAAGATGACCGAAAAGGATATGGCTACACCTTC; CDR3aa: CASSQDDRKGYGYTF
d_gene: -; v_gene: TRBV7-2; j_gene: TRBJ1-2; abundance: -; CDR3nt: TGTGCCAGCAGCCCTTCGGGGCGAGAAGAAGTCTATGGCTACACCTTC; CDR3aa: CASSPSGREEVYGYTF
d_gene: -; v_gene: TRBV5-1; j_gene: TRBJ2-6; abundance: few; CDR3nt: TGCGCCAGCAGCGGACTTTCCTCAGGGAACGGGGCCAACGTCCTGACTTTC; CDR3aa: CASSGLSSGNGANVLTF